Listed here are 9 T cell receptor beta chains from one sample, sequenced in a study of blood T cells in healthy people across ages. The use of a sample-barcoded 5' primer and a J-beta primer mix characterized a second PCR of roughly 6 to 11 cycles. A single record per CDR3 protein comes from TCRdb applying MiXCR to the 5' RACE reads. The sample yields about 2 million distinct CDR3 sequences, roughly 49% seen once. The material sequenced was blood. Receptors were obtained from a woman in her thirties or forties in good health.

The chain couples TRBV4-2 to TRBJ2-1; no firm D call. The V and J ends lost 0 bases and 5 bases respectively, with 14 bases between them. From germline, CDR1 is LGHNA and CDR2 YNFKEQ. The CDR3 is 16 residues long. The CDR3, as DNA: TGTGCCAGCAGCCAAGATCCTCTGACCCCTAACAATGAGCAGTTCTTC. It specifies CASSQDPLTPNNEQFF.

This clonotype was detected a few times. The rearrangement uses TRBV11-2 and TRBJ2-3; D is possibly TRBD1 (6 bases). The CDR3 spans 12 residues. V lost 0 bases to trimming and J lost 12 bases, with 10 bases between them. CDR1 and CDR2 from the germline V gene are SGHAT and FQNNGV. As DNA, the CDR3 is TGTGCCAGCAGCTTAGATATCAGGGGCCAGTATTTT. Translated, it gives CASSLDIRGQYF.

A few counts support this clonotype. V is TRBV4-3 and J is TRBJ2-1; maybe TRBD1 (5 bases). The germline V gene has CDR1 LGHNA and CDR2 YSLEER. V lost 0 bases and J lost 8, with 11 bases in between. This CDR3 has 14 amino acids. Written as DNA, the CDR3 is TGCGCCAGCAGCCAAGATGGCAGGGCACATGAGCAGTTCTTC. It yields the protein CASSQDGRAHEQFF.

This clonotype was seen many times. This sequence joins TRBV7-2 and TRBJ1-6; a weak D match, TRBD1 (5 bases). V lost 5 bases to trimming and J lost 10 bases, with 24 bases between them. CDR1 and CDR2 (germline): SGHTA, FQGNSA. This CDR3 spans 17 amino acids. The CDR3 loop is CASSPPVPGTGDSPLHF. CDR3 sequence (DNA): TGTGCCAGCAGCCCCCCAGTCCCGGGAACAGGAGACTCACCCCTCCACTTT.

V and J are TRBV28 and TRBJ2-2, with 8 bases that match TRBD2. Germline V gives CDR1 MDHEN, CDR2 SYDVKM. The CDR3 runs 16 residues. With V trimmed by 5 bases and J by 3 bases, 8 bases remained unmatched. CDR3 nucleotides: TGTGCCAGCAGTCTGACGGGGCGGGGGGACACCGGGGAGCTGTTTTTT. Its protein product is CASSLTGRGDTGELFF.

For this clonotype: A junction end diverges from the germline sequence, so it may reflect a read error. This chain connects TRBV7-2 to TRBJ2-1; D is perhaps TRBD1 or TRBD2 (5 bases each). The CDR3 covers 15 residues. Germline V gene lookup returns CDR1 SGHTA and CDR2 FQGNSA. The CDR3 protein is CASSPPGDVYKEQFF. In DNA form, the CDR3 reads TGTGCCAGCAGCCCCCCCGGGGACGTATACAAGGAGCAGTTCTTC.

The chain links TRBV5-5 to TRBJ2-7; perhaps D is TRBD1 or TRBD2 (6 bases each). Trimming left V 6 bases short and J 10 bases short, with 23 bases between. Germline assignment: CDR1 SGHKS and CDR2 YYEKEE (reference sequence). The CDR3 sequence is 14 residues long. This CDR3 is CASKDGGIEEIQYF. DNA for the CDR3: TGTGCCAGCAAGGACGGGGGCATAGAAGAGATCCAGTACTTC.

V is TRBV29-1 and J is TRBJ2-5; the D gene is possibly TRBD1 (5 bases). From germline, CDR1 is SQVTM and CDR2 ANQGSEA. The germline V and J ends were trimmed by 4 bases and 5 bases, with 11 bases remaining between them. This CDR3 is 12 amino acids long. The CDR3 spells CSVGSGLETQYF. The CDR3 DNA follows: TGCAGCGTTGGGTCAGGGCTTGAGACCCAGTACTTC.

The chain recombines TRBV5-5 with TRBJ2-7; 8 nucleotides align to TRBD1. After removal of 4 bases from V and 4 bases from J, the junction contained 10 bases not matched to a gene. The CDR3 is 15 residues long. Germline V gene data show CDR1 as SGHKS and CDR2 as YYEKEE (reference sequence). CDR3 sequence: CASSPDRAVLYEQYF. The DNA of the CDR3 is TGTGCCAGCAGCCCGGACAGGGCCGTCCTGTACGAGCAGTACTTC.